What follows is one T cell receptor beta chain and its context. Antigen: not known. The junction departs from germline at one end; a sequencing error may be responsible. Hyperthyroidism counted as stable given no ophthalmopathy within 18 months of follow-up. Aged 18 to 65, hyperthyroidism patients had new diagnoses of under 2 months' duration. Amplified material comprised TCR beta CDR3 regions derived from RNA transcripts. Amplification began with first-round RT-PCR using HTBI primers, then second-round multiplex PCR was performed. MiXCR, applied by TCRdb to the multiplex PCR reads, yields one record per CDR3 protein. In the table there are about 390,000 distinct CDR3 sequences, approximately 15% of which are singletons. CDR1 is MNHEY and CDR2 is SVGAGI in the germline V gene. The CDR3 length is 14 residues. The data were taken from a study of Graves' ophthalmopathy and Graves' hyperthyroidism. The study's findings and limits: Detection in blood was also observed for most expanded thyroid clonotypes above 0.001 frequency. At around 68% sensitivity and roughly 72% specificity, the model predicted progression of the ophthalmopathy.

The chain combines TRBV6-5 with TRBJ2-7; D remains ambiguous. Input material: peripheral blood. This sequence originates from a woman aged 18-29 years with stable Graves' hyperthyroidism. The CDR3 region is CASILRVTYYDQYF. In nucleotides, the CDR3 is TGTGCCAGCATTCTCCGGGTCACATATTACGATCAGTACTTC.